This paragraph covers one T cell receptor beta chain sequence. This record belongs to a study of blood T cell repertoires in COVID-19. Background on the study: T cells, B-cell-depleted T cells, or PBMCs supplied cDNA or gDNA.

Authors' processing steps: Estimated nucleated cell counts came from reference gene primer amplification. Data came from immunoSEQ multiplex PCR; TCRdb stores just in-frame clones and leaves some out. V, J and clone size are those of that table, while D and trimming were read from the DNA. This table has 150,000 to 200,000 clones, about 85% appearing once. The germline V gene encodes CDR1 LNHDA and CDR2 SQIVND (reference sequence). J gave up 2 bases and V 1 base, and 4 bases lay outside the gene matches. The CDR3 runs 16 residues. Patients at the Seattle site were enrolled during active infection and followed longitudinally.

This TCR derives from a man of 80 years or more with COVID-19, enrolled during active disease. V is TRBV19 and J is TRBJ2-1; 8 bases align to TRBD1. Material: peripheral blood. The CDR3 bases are TGTGCCAGTAGTATAGCCCCAGGGGGCGCCTACAATGAGCAGTTCTTC. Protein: CASSIAPGGAYNEQFF.